The sequence of this TCR beta chain was determined in a study of T cell responses to AZD1222 COVID-19 vaccine. The study, taken as a whole, reports: Seropositive at baseline were only six or seven AZD1222 recipients. Females made up more of the donors, who were largely white British, and clonal diversity may have come out too low. Unmutated variant regions reportedly attract nearly half of all spike-specific TCRs. Scientists sampled the repertoires only once the peak T cell response had passed.

Sequenced by immunoSEQ multiplex PCR; TCRdb stores in-frame clones only, minus some. The sample lists approximately 200,000 clones, approximately 93% occurring once. A remark on this clone: Its cognate antigen is unknown.

This CDR3 contains 12 residues. Looked up from germline, CDR1 is MDHEN and CDR2 is SYDVKM. Trimming left V 7 bases short and J 7 bases short, with 11 bases between. This TCR was sampled from an adult who received the AZD1222 COVID-19 vaccine. The chain couples TRBV28 to TRBJ1-5; a possible D gene is TRBD1 (5 bases). Specimen: peripheral blood, collected 28 days after the second AZD1222 dose. CDR3 residues: CASNPGGQPQHF. CDR3 nucleotide sequence: TGTGCCAGCAACCCCGGGGGACAGCCCCAGCATTTT.